Below, 7 T cell receptor beta chains from the same sample are listed, as sequenced in a study of early T cells in non-severe SARS-CoV-2 infection. TCRdb reprocessed the 5' RACE reads via MiXCR and lists one record per CDR3 protein. The table has tens of thousands of distinct CDR3 sequences, roughly 8.7% seen once; the top ten hold 3.9%. The specimen comprised whole blood, sampled at baseline. These receptors were collected from an adult who was a healthcare worker with PCR-confirmed SARS-CoV-2 infection or an uninfected control (not recorded which).

The sample holds a few counts of this clonotype. V gene TRBV11-2 combines with J gene TRBJ2-3, with D perhaps matching TRBD1 or TRBD2 (5 bases each). CDR3 length: 13 residues. The V and J ends lost 11 bases and 4 bases respectively, with 16 bases between them. Germline CDR1 SGHAT, CDR2 FQNNGV. Here the CDR3 DNA reads TGTGCCGATTCGAGGGACCCACCAGATACGCAGTATTTT. It yields the protein CADSRDPPDTQYF.

The V gene is TRBV20-1, the J gene TRBJ2-3; D is tentatively TRBD1 or TRBD2 (5 bases each). The germline V gene encodes CDR1 DFQATT and CDR2 SNEGSKA (reference sequence). The CDR3 covers 15 residues. Trimming removed 3 bases at V and 2 bases at J, with 15 bases between. CDR3 in DNA: TGCAGTGCTAGGAGCGACAGCGGCAACACAGATACGCAGTATTTT. Translated, it gives CSARSDSGNTDTQYF.

This clonotype was observed many times. The rearrangement links TRBV7-9 to TRBJ2-1; maybe TRBD2 (5 bases). The CDR3 is 15 amino acids. V lost 7 bases and J 0 bases, leaving 13 bases between the germline ends. Germline V gene sequence: CDR1 SEHNR, CDR2 FQNEAQ (reference sequence). This CDR3 reads CASTSSGSSYNEQFF. The CDR3 bases are TGTGCCAGCACTTCTTCGGGGAGCTCCTACAATGAGCAGTTCTTC.

In its sample, this clonotype was seen many times. The chain recombines TRBV12-3 or TRBV12-4 with TRBJ2-1, with D tentatively TRBD2 (5 bases). Trimming removed 3 bases at V and 4 bases at J, with 7 bases between. CDR3 length: 13 amino acids. DNA of the CDR3: TGTGCCAGCAGTTTGGAGGATTACAATGAGCAGTTCTTC. This codes for CASSLEDYNEQFF.

This chain connects TRBV15 to TRBJ2-5; D possibly corresponds to TRBD2 (5 bases). This CDR3 is 13 amino acids long. The V and J ends lost 5 bases and 3 bases respectively, with 10 bases between them. CDR1 LNHNV and CDR2 YYDKDF come from the germline V gene (reference sequence). The CDR3 DNA is TGTGCCACCAGCGGCCCTAGCAAAGAGACCCAGTACTTC. This gives the protein CATSGPSKETQYF.

The chain links TRBV5-5 to TRBJ2-7; D possibly uses TRBD1 or TRBD2 (5 bases each). The germline V gene has CDR1 SGHKS and CDR2 YYEKEE (reference sequence). V dropped 3 bases and J dropped 4 bases, with 8 bases sitting between them. The CDR3 is 12 amino acids. CDR3 sequence reads: CASSSEGYEQYF. DNA for the CDR3: TGTGCCAGCAGCTCCGAGGGGTACGAGCAGTACTTC. Full variable domain (outside the CDR3, taken from reference TRBV5-5 and TRBJ2-7): DAGVTQSPTHLIKTRGQQVTLRCSPISGHKSVSWYQQVLGQGPQFIFQYYEKEERGRGNFPDRFSARQFPNYSSELNVNALLLGDSALYLCASSSEGYEQYFGPGTRLTVT.

The chain has TRBV2 and TRBJ2-7; no definite D call. V lost 5 bases to trimming and J lost 9 bases, with 11 bases between them. This CDR3 has 11 residues. CDR1 and CDR2 from the germline V gene are SNHLY and FYNNEI. The CDR3: CASSPQGGQYF. The CDR3 DNA reads as TGTGCCAGCAGTCCCCAAGGCGGGCAGTACTTC.